This TCR beta chain was recorded in a study of cytomegalovirus exposure and HLA in healthy donors. The CDR3 contains 14 residues. Per the germline V gene, CDR1 is SEHNR and CDR2 is FQNEAQ (reference sequence). Trimming removed 5 bases from V and 1 base from J, with 12 bases in between. This clone was observed a few times. Its antigen remains unidentified. In the PCR, 60 Vbeta and 13 Jbeta primers were used. Some clones are missing from TCRdb's copy, which holds only in-frame ones; the method was immunoSEQ multiplex PCR. The sample includes under 130,000 clones, 9.5% to 15% of them seen just once. Whole-study findings and limits: At a 0.05 false discovery rate, a later analysis found some 18,000 TCR beta sequences to be associated with HLA alleles. The classifier, whose performance was assessed in both the original and validation cohorts, reportedly diagnosed cytomegalovirus status with high specificity and sensitivity.

This chain joins TRBV7-9 and TRBJ2-7, with a weak D call TRBD2 (6 bases). Source material: PBMCs. This TCR was sampled from a man aged 40-49 years in good health and CMV-seropositive. CDR3 sequence: CASSRSRGSYEQYF. CDR3 DNA: TGTGCCAGCAGCCGAAGTCGGGGGTCCTACGAGCAGTACTTC.